These 16 T cell receptor beta chains were all obtained from the same sample, sequenced in a study of OX40 agonist ivuxolimab in advanced cancers. Produced via immunoSEQ multiplex PCR; TCRdb's table is partial and in-frame only. The top ten clones hold over 3% of a sample with about 56,000 clones, approximately 86% of them seen once. The specimen was CD4+ or CD8+ T cells sorted from blood, collected in a trial of the OX40 agonist ivuxolimab. The receptors come from an adult with an advanced solid tumor such as melanoma, head and neck, liver or kidney cancer.

The chain employs TRBV2 and TRBJ1-1; D is perhaps TRBD1 (6 bases). The CDR3 length is 16 residues. V lost 3 bases and J 6 bases, leaving 20 bases between the germline ends. Germline V gene lookup returns CDR1 SNHLY and CDR2 FYNNEI. The CDR3 nucleotides read TGTGCCAGCAGTGAGAGAAGGGGGGTCAGGAGCGCTGAAGCTTTCTTT. It is translated as CASSERRGVRSAEAFF.

CDR3 sequence reads: CASSPRLAGATDTQYF. The DNA of the CDR3 is TGTGCCAGCAGCCCCCGTTTAGCGGGGGCCACAGATACGCAGTATTTT. The gene calls are TRBV7-2 and TRBJ2-3; 9 bases align to TRBD2. J gave up 2 bases and V 5 bases, and 8 bases lay outside the gene matches. The CDR3 extends over 16 amino acids. Germline V gene sequence: CDR1 SGHTA, CDR2 FQGNSA.

The chain has TRBV5-5 and TRBJ2-7; 8 positions match TRBD2. Germline CDR1 SGHKS, CDR2 YYEKEE (reference sequence). The junction had 5 bases not matched to a gene; V was cut back by 0 bases and J by 3 bases. The CDR3 sequence is 15 residues long. The CDR3 sequence is CASSLDAGGIYEQYF. The DNA for the CDR3 is TGTGCCAGCAGCTTGGACGCGGGAGGTATCTACGAGCAGTACTTC.

A few counts support this clone. The chain links TRBV18 to TRBJ1-5; D possibly corresponds to TRBD1 (5 bases). Germline values: CDR1 KGHSH, CDR2 LQKENI. CDR3 length: 15 residues. V lost 0 bases to trimming and J lost 7 bases, with 13 bases between them. Written as DNA, the CDR3 is TGTGCCAGCTCACCACCTGGGGCAGGGCAGCAGCCCCAGCATTTT. Its protein is CASSPPGAGQQPQHF.

This clone was seen just once. The chain has TRBV5-1 and TRBJ2-5; D may be TRBD1 (6 bases). V lost 2 bases and J lost 5, with 16 bases in between. The CDR3 sequence is 15 residues long. CDR1 and CDR2 from the germline V gene are SGHRS and YFSETQ. CDR3 DNA: TGCGCCAGCAGCTTCCCGACAGGCCCCGGGGAGACCCAGTACTTC. It is translated as CASSFPTGPGETQYF.

The table lists this clone with a count of one. The chain carries TRBV5-6 and TRBJ1-4, with 11 bases matching TRBD1. Per germline, CDR1 SGHDT and CDR2 YYEEEE. V lost 4 bases and J lost 6; bases outside the gene matches: 5. There are 15 residues in the CDR3. CDR3 sequence: CASSRSGQGDEKLFF. The DNA for the CDR3 is TGTGCCAGCAGCCGTTCGGGACAGGGGGATGAAAAACTGTTTTTT.

The rearrangement joins TRBV4-1 to TRBJ2-1; TRBD2 aligns across 7 bases. This CDR3 contains 15 residues. Germline CDR1 reads MGHRA; CDR2 reads YSYEKL. Trimming cost V 0 bases and J 7 bases; bases outside gene matches: 6. CDR3 sequence reads: CASSQEVGGPNEQFF. DNA for the CDR3: TGCGCCAGCAGCCAAGAAGTGGGAGGGCCTAATGAGCAGTTCTTC.

The chain uses TRBV5-1 and TRBJ2-3; 7 bases line up with TRBD1. This CDR3 is built from 15 residues. V was pared by 2 bases and J by 3 bases, with 6 bases of the junction left unmatched. Germline V lookup: CDR1 SGHRS, CDR2 YFSETQ. CDR3 residues: CASSLEQGNTDTQYF. The CDR3 DNA reads as TGCGCCAGCAGCTTAGAACAGGGGAATACAGATACGCAGTATTTT.

The genes are TRBV5-8 and TRBJ2-2; 9 nucleotides match TRBD2. The CDR3 runs to 18 residues. Per the germline V gene, CDR1 is SGHTS and CDR2 is YDEGEE. V gave up 1 base and J gave up 4 bases; unmatched junction bases: 11. The CDR3 is CASSLFTGTAGGTGELFF. The DNA of the CDR3 is TGTGCCAGCAGCTTGTTTACCGGGACAGCGGGAGGCACCGGGGAGCTGTTTTTT.

The chain links TRBV9 to TRBJ2-5, with D maybe TRBD1 (5 bases). Germline values: CDR1 SGDLS, CDR2 YYNGEE. V dropped 4 bases and J dropped 4 bases, with 23 bases sitting between them. The CDR3 extends over 17 amino acids. CDR3 sequence reads: CASSQSVRAGQRETQYF. The CDR3, as DNA: TGTGCCAGCAGCCAATCCGTTCGGGCAGGGCAGAGAGAGACCCAGTACTTC. Full variable domain (rest looked up from reference TRBV9 and TRBJ2-5): DSGVTQTPKHLITATGQRVTLRCSPRSGDLSVYWYQQSLDQGLQFLIQYYNGEERAKGNILERFSAQQFPDLHSELNLSSLELGDSALYFCASSQSVRAGQRETQYFGPGTRLLVL.

J is TRBJ2-5 and V is TRBV11-2, with 7 bases identical to TRBD1. J lost 7 bases, V lost 5 bases, and 4 bases had no gene match. CDR1 and CDR2 from the germline V gene are SGHAT and FQNNGV. The CDR3 spans 12 residues. CDR3 DNA sequence: TGTGCCAGCAGCCATAGGGGGCTGACCCAGTACTTC. It is translated as CASSHRGLTQYF.

This chain links TRBV28 with TRBJ1-1; D gene ambiguous. This CDR3 spans 12 amino acids. Trimming pared 8 bases from V and 0 bases from J, leaving 7 bases between. Germline-derived CDR1 and CDR2 are MDHEN and SYDVKM. CDR3 residues: CASATMNTEAFF. In DNA, the CDR3 is TGTGCCAGCGCAACCATGAACACTGAAGCTTTCTTT.

The chain recombines TRBV30 with TRBJ2-3, with D hard to call. There are 13 residues in the CDR3. Trimming cost V 0 bases and J 0 bases, with 4 bases left between them. CDR1 GTSNPN and CDR2 SVGIG come from the germline V gene (reference sequence). CDR3 protein: CAWSVPSTDTQYF. In DNA, the CDR3 is TGTGCCTGGAGTGTCCCCAGCACAGATACGCAGTATTTT.

V gene TRBV18 combines with J gene TRBJ2-7; TRBD1 might be the D (5 bases). V lost 3 bases to trimming and J lost 5 bases, with 14 bases between them. Germline assignment: CDR1 KGHSH and CDR2 LQKENI. The CDR3 has 14 residues. The chain's CDR3 is CASSPNQGNHEQYF. DNA for the CDR3: TGTGCCAGCTCACCGAACCAGGGTAACCACGAGCAGTACTTC.

V usage is TRBV15 and J usage is TRBJ1-2, with unresolved D. Trimming left V 0 bases short and J 4 bases short, with 3 bases between. The V gene's germline CDR1 is LNHNV and CDR2 YYDKDF (reference sequence). The CDR3 has 12 amino acids. The CDR3 reads CATSRDTYGYTF. The CDR3, as DNA: TGTGCCACCAGCAGAGATACCTATGGCTACACCTTC. The full variable domain, completed using reference TRBV15 and TRBJ1-2, is DAMVIQNPRYQVTQFGKPVTLSCSQTLNHNVMYWYQQKSSQAPKLLFHYYDKDFNNEADTPDNFQSRRPNTSFCFLDIRSPGLGDTAMYLCATSRDTYGYTFGSGTRLTVV.

V and J are TRBV28 and TRBJ1-1, with D possibly TRBD1 on 5 matching bases. The CDR3 totals 14 residues. Trimming cost V 6 bases and J 4 bases, with 15 bases left between them. Germline loops: CDR1 MDHEN, CDR2 SYDVKM. Here the CDR3 reads CASSLAIGGTEAFF. The CDR3 coding sequence is TGTGCCAGCAGCCTGGCAATCGGGGGCACTGAAGCTTTCTTT.